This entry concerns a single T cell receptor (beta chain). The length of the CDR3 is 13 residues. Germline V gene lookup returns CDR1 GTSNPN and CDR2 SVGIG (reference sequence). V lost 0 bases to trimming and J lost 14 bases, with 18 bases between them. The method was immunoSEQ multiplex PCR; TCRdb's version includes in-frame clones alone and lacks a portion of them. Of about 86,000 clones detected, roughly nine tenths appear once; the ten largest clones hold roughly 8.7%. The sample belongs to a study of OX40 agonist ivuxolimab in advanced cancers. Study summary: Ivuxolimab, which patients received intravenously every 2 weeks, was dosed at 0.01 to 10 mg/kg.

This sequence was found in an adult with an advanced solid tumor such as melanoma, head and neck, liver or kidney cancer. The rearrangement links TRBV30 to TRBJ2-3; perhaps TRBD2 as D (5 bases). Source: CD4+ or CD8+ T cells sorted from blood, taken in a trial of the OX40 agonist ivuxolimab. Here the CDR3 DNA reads TGTGCCTGGAGTGTTTTCGAAGGGAGACCATCGTATTTT. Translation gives CAWSVFEGRPSYF.